This passage covers 32 T cell receptor beta chains from one sample sequenced in a study of technical replicates of blood from a handful of donors. Here immunoSEQ multiplex PCR was the method, and the copy in TCRdb shows in-frame clones only, minus some. The sample includes approximately 75,000 clones, approximately 96% of them seen just once. The sample consisted of T cells isolated from PBMCs. The origin of the receptors is a human donor in good health.

This chain joins TRBV6-6 and TRBJ1-4, with 10 nucleotides matching TRBD1. The V and J ends lost 8 bases and 2 bases, in that order; junction bases with no gene match: 8. Germline lookup yields CDR1 MNHNY and CDR2 SVGAGI (reference sequence). The CDR3 contains 16 residues. This CDR3 reads CASGSRTGGTNEKLFF. CDR3 nucleotides: TGTGCCAGCGGCTCCCGGACAGGGGGGACTAATGAAAAACTGTTTTTT.

The chain links TRBV11-2 to TRBJ1-2; D remains ambiguous. CDR1 is SGHAT, CDR2 FQNNGV, per germline. CDR3 size: 12 residues. The V end lost 0 bases, the J end lost 9 bases, and 8 bases lay between the germline ends. CDR3 DNA: TGTGCCAGCAGCTTAGATGAGGGAAGCTACACCTTC. Amino acid sequence: CASSLDEGSYTF.

The rearrangement links TRBV27 to TRBJ2-1; TRBD1 matches at 12 bases. The V and J ends lost 3 bases and 10 bases, in that order; junction bases with no gene match: 7. Looked up from germline, CDR1 is MNHEY and CDR2 is SMNVEV (reference sequence). The CDR3 is made up of 15 amino acids. The CDR3 nucleotides are TGTGCCAGCAGTTTGGGGACAGGGGGCGCGAAAGAGCAGTTCTTC. This sequence encodes CASSLGTGGAKEQFF.

This chain connects TRBV30 to TRBJ2-1; 8 bases match TRBD1. In germline, CDR1 is GTSNPN, CDR2 SVGIG (reference sequence). V lost 3 bases to trimming and J lost 7 bases; unmatched junction nucleotides: 11. The CDR3 runs 15 residues. CDR3 protein: CAWSTDREFLNEQFF. CDR3 nucleotides: TGTGCCTGGAGCACGGACAGGGAATTCTTAAATGAGCAGTTCTTC.

V gene TRBV27 combines with J gene TRBJ1-2; possibly TRBD1 for D (6 bases). V lost 8 bases to trimming and J lost 8 bases, with 12 bases between them. The CDR3 spans 11 residues. CDR1 MNHEY and CDR2 SMNVEV come from the germline V gene (reference sequence). The CDR3 DNA is TGTGCCAGCTCTGGACAGTCGGGCTACACCTTC. Protein: CASSGQSGYTF.

This chain uses TRBV7-6 with TRBJ2-7; TRBD2 aligns across 7 bases. V lost 1 base and J lost 2; bases outside the gene matches: 2. CDR1 and CDR2 from the germline V gene are SGHVS and FNYEAQ. The CDR3 length is 14 residues. The CDR3 is CASSLGGSTYEQYF. CDR3 nucleotides: TGTGCCAGCAGCTTAGGCGGGAGCACCTACGAGCAGTACTTC. The full variable domain, rest sourced from reference TRBV7-6 and TRBJ2-7, is GAGVSQSPRYKVTKRGQDVALRCDPISGHVSLYWYRQALGQGPEFLTYFNYEAQQDKSGLPNDRFSAERPEGSISTLTIQRTEQRDSAMYRCASSLGGSTYEQYFGPGTRLTVT.

This chain joins TRBV29-1 and TRBJ1-2, with a tentative D call TRBD1 (6 bases). The ends were cut back, 1 base at V and 8 bases at J, with 14 bases in the middle. The CDR3 totals 13 residues. Germline CDR1 reads SQVTM; CDR2 reads ANQGSEA. CDR3 residues: CSVEAGGPGGYTF. CDR3 nucleotide sequence: TGCAGCGTTGAAGCCGGGGGGCCAGGCGGCTACACCTTC.

This chain connects TRBV6-1 to TRBJ1-5; 7 bases line up with TRBD1. The length of the CDR3 is 14 residues. CDR1 is MNHNS and CDR2 is SASEGT in the germline V gene. J was trimmed by 3 bases and V by 6 bases; bases with no gene match: 5. This CDR3 is CASRRDSPNQPQHF. The CDR3 bases are TGTGCCAGCAGGAGGGACAGCCCCAATCAGCCCCAGCATTTT.

The V call is TRBV19, the J call TRBJ2-7, with a possible D match to TRBD2 (6 bases). Germline V gene lookup returns CDR1 LNHDA and CDR2 SQIVND (reference sequence). Between the trimmed V and J ends, which lost 5 bases and 4 bases, there was a span of 12 bases. CDR3 size: 13 residues. DNA of the CDR3: TGTGCCAGTAGTTTGACTAGTAGTTACGAGCAGTACTTC. Translation: CASSLTSSYEQYF.

This clone appeared once. This chain links TRBV28 with TRBJ2-2, with 10 bases identical to TRBD2. After removal of 4 bases from V and 7 bases from J, the junction contained 9 bases not matched to a gene. This CDR3 spans 16 amino acids. The germline V gene encodes CDR1 MDHEN and CDR2 SYDVKM. The CDR3 DNA reads TGTGCCAGCAGTTACCGAAGCGGGAGGGCCGACGGGGAGCTGTTTTTT. Translated: CASSYRSGRADGELFF.

J is TRBJ2-7 and V is TRBV9; 10 bases line up with TRBD1. Looked up from germline, CDR1 is SGDLS and CDR2 is YYNGEE. Unmatched junction bases numbered 3, after V lost 0 bases and J lost 0 bases. This CDR3 comprises 16 residues. DNA of the CDR3: TGTGCCAGCAGCGTAGGGACAGGGGGAGGCTCCTACGAGCAGTACTTC. Amino acids: CASSVGTGGGSYEQYF. Full variable domain (rest looked up from reference TRBV9 and TRBJ2-7): DSGVTQTPKHLITATGQRVTLRCSPRSGDLSVYWYQQSLDQGLQFLIQYYNGEERAKGNILERFSAQQFPDLHSELNLSSLELGDSALYFCASSVGTGGGSYEQYFGPGTRLTVT.

The V gene is TRBV2, the J gene TRBJ1-5; 8 bases match TRBD1. CDR1 SNHLY and CDR2 FYNNEI come from the germline V gene. Trimming removed 6 bases from V and 0 bases from J; junction bases left unmatched: 1. The CDR3 is 14 residues long. CDR3 nucleotide sequence: TGTGCCAGCAGCGGGACAGGTAGCAATCAGCCCCAGCATTTT. This codes for CASSGTGSNQPQHF.

J is TRBJ2-2 and V is TRBV4-1; 9 positions agree with TRBD2. CDR3 length equals 16 residues. The germline V gene has CDR1 MGHRA and CDR2 YSYEKL. With V trimmed by 3 bases and J by 0 bases, 2 bases remained unmatched. Here the CDR3 reads CASSQREGANTGELFF. The CDR3 DNA is TGCGCCAGCAGCCAGCGGGAGGGGGCGAACACCGGGGAGCTGTTTTTT.

This chain links TRBV28 with TRBJ2-5; no definite D call. This CDR3 is built from 14 residues. Germline V gene lookup returns CDR1 MDHEN and CDR2 SYDVKM. Trimming took off 3 bases at V and 2 bases at J, with 10 bases between the two ends. DNA of the CDR3: TGTGCCAGCAGTTTGTGGCAGAGGCAAGAGACCCAGTACTTC. Encoded protein: CASSLWQRQETQYF.

V and J are TRBV13 and TRBJ2-7, with a tentative D call TRBD1 (6 bases). The CDR3 contains 14 residues. Trimming took off 3 bases at V and 3 bases at J, with 12 bases between the two ends. Germline V gene lookup returns CDR1 PRHDT and CDR2 FYEKMQ (reference sequence). The CDR3 nucleotides are TGTGCCAGCAGCTTGACAGGCGTCAACTACGAGCAGTACTTC. This translates into CASSLTGVNYEQYF.

The V gene is TRBV9, the J gene TRBJ2-3; 8 nucleotides line up with TRBD2. V trimming: 0 bases; J trimming: 3 bases; junction bases outside the gene matches: 9. The length of the CDR3 is 17 residues. Germline CDR1 is SGDLS and CDR2 is YYNGEE. CDR3: CASSVGSDGRGTDTQYF. The CDR3 nucleotides are TGTGCCAGCAGCGTAGGTTCTGACGGGAGGGGTACAGATACGCAGTATTTT.

J is TRBJ2-1 and V is TRBV4-2; D unresolved. Germline values: CDR1 LGHNA, CDR2 YNFKEQ. The CDR3 sequence is 13 residues long. Trimming shortened V by 1 base and J by 8 bases, and 9 bases separated the two germline ends. The CDR3 loop reads CASSQAGSDEQFF. The CDR3 DNA reads as TGTGCCAGCAGCCAAGCAGGATCCGATGAGCAGTTCTTC.

V gene TRBV5-1 combines with J gene TRBJ2-4, with 8 nucleotides matching TRBD1. V lost 4 bases to trimming and J lost 6 bases; unmatched junction nucleotides: 3. This CDR3 is 13 amino acids long. From germline, CDR1 is SGHRS and CDR2 YFSETQ. The CDR3 DNA reads TGCGCCAGCAGCCCTGGACAGGGAAACATTCAGTACTTC. Residues: CASSPGQGNIQYF.

The chain is built from TRBV27 and TRBJ2-1; D possibly matches TRBD1 or TRBD2 (6 bases each). Trimming stripped 6 bases from V and 0 bases from J, with 12 bases between. Germline V gives CDR1 MNHEY, CDR2 SMNVEV (reference sequence). The CDR3 spans 15 residues. The CDR3 loop reads CASRLGGSSYNEQFF. CDR3 DNA sequence: TGTGCCAGCAGATTAGGGGGGAGCTCCTACAATGAGCAGTTCTTC.

This sequence joins TRBV12-5 and TRBJ1-1, with TRBD1 identical over 7 bases. CDR3 length: 13 amino acids. Germline assignment: CDR1 LGHNT and CDR2 FRNRAP. The ends lost 6 bases at V and 6 bases at J; junction bases unmatched: 7. The CDR3 DNA reads TGTGCTAGTGGAATAGACAGGGCCCCTGAAGCTTTCTTT. Amino acid sequence: CASGIDRAPEAFF.

The CDR3 is CASSINLGQGEWNEQFF. The CDR3 DNA is TGTGCCAGTAGTATTAATCTGGGACAGGGAGAGTGGAATGAGCAGTTCTTC. The J gene is TRBJ2-1, the V gene TRBV19; 9 bases map to TRBD1. Germline V gene lookup returns CDR1 LNHDA and CDR2 SQIVND (reference sequence). The trim removed 3 bases at V and 7 bases at J, leaving 13 bases unmatched. The CDR3 length is 17 residues. Using reference TRBV19 and TRBJ2-1 for the parts outside the CDR3, the full variable domain is DGGITQSPKYLFRKEGQNVTLSCEQNLNHDAMYWYRQDPGQGLRLIYYSQIVNDFQKGDIAEGYSVSREKKESFPLTVTSAQKNPTAFYLCASSINLGQGEWNEQFFGPGTRLTVL.

This chain joins TRBV4-1 and TRBJ1-5; D is unresolved. Germline V gene data show CDR1 as MGHRA and CDR2 as YSYEKL. The CDR3 length is 13 residues. The V and J ends lost 0 bases and 8 bases respectively, with 8 bases between them. The CDR3 protein is CASSQDTEEPQHF. DNA for the CDR3: TGCGCCAGCAGCCAAGATACCGAGGAGCCCCAGCATTTT.

The chain recombines TRBV4-1 with TRBJ1-1; 8 bases map to TRBD1. Germline CDR1 reads MGHRA; CDR2 reads YSYEKL. The V segment lost 1 base and the J segment 6 bases; nucleotides outside the gene matches: 13. There are 17 residues in the CDR3. For the CDR3, the DNA is TGCGCCAGCAGCCAAGGGCTATTCGGACAGGGCAGGTCTGAAGCTTTCTTT. Protein: CASSQGLFGQGRSEAFF.

The V call is TRBV5-4, the J call TRBJ2-7; the match to TRBD2 covers 8 bases. Trimming cost V 1 base and J 4 bases; bases outside gene matches: 13. CDR3 length: 17 residues. Germline assignment: CDR1 SGHNT and CDR2 YYREEE (reference sequence). CDR3 residues: CASSLFGRGASGYEQYF. CDR3 nucleotide sequence: TGTGCCAGCAGCTTGTTTGGGCGTGGGGCTAGCGGGTACGAGCAGTACTTC.

V is TRBV6-5 and J is TRBJ2-7, with 7 positions matching TRBD1. The CDR3 has 13 amino acids. Trimming removed 6 bases from V and 2 bases from J; junction bases left unmatched: 4. From germline, CDR1 is MNHEY and CDR2 SVGAGI. DNA of the CDR3: TGTGCCAGCAGCGAAGACAGGGCCTACGAGCAGTACTTC. Residues: CASSEDRAYEQYF.

The V gene is TRBV5-6, the J gene TRBJ1-2, with TRBD1 identical over 8 bases. CDR1 is SGHDT, CDR2 YYEEEE, per germline. V was clipped by 4 bases and J by 3 bases; unmatched bases: 8. The CDR3 contains 15 residues. CDR3 DNA sequence: TGTGCCAGCAGCCCAAAAGACAGGGGATACTATGGCTACACCTTC. This encodes CASSPKDRGYYGYTF.

This chain links TRBV6-5 with TRBJ1-1; no clear D gene. The germline V gene encodes CDR1 MNHEY and CDR2 SVGAGI. V shed 3 bases and J shed 0 bases, with 11 bases lying between them. The CDR3 extends over 15 amino acids. CDR3 sequence (DNA): TGTGCCAGCAGTTATTGGGAGAACATGAACACTGAAGCTTTCTTT. Its translation is CASSYWENMNTEAFF.

The V and J genes are TRBV4-3 and TRBJ2-7; 8 bases are shared with TRBD2. Germline CDR1 reads LGHNA; CDR2 reads YSLEER. The V segment lost 3 bases and the J segment 2 bases; nucleotides outside the gene matches: 3. CDR3 length equals 14 residues. CDR3 bases: TGCGCCAGCAGCCACCGGGAGGGGGCCTACGAGCAGTACTTC. This gives the protein CASSHREGAYEQYF.

This clone was seen once. CDR3 nucleotide sequence: TGTGCCAGCAGTGAAACCGGGACAGGGGGACCAGCTTTCTTT. Protein: CASSETGTGGPAFF. The genes are TRBV25-1 and TRBJ1-1; 11 bases line up with TRBD1. The CDR3 totals 14 residues. Germline-derived CDR1 and CDR2 are MGHDK and SYGVNS. Trimming took 2 bases from V and 10 from J; bases not matched to a gene: 6. Full variable domain (outside the CDR3, taken from reference TRBV25-1 and TRBJ1-1): EADIYQTPRYLVIGTGKKITLECSQTMGHDKMYWYQQDPGMELHLIHYSYGVNSTEKGDLSSESTVSRIRTEHFPLTLESARPSHTSQYLCASSETGTGGPAFFGQGTRLTVV.

The V gene is TRBV19, the J gene TRBJ2-2; TRBD1 matches 9 bases. The CDR3 has 17 residues. V lost 10 bases, J lost 1 base, and 13 bases stayed unmatched. The germline V gene encodes CDR1 LNHDA and CDR2 SQIVND (reference sequence). CDR3 residues: CATRLITGQGNTGELFF. The CDR3 coding sequence is TGTGCCACTAGACTAATAACGGGACAGGGGAACACCGGGGAGCTGTTTTTT.

The genes are TRBV27 and TRBJ1-3; D ambiguous. Germline V CDR1 and CDR2: MNHEY, SMNVEV (reference sequence). CDR3 length equals 14 residues. V was cut by 2 bases and J by 1 base, with 6 bases left in between. The CDR3 loop is CASSLRESGNTIYF. The CDR3 nucleotides read TGTGCCAGCAGTTTAAGAGAATCTGGAAACACCATATATTTT.

This chain links TRBV9 with TRBJ1-2; 7 nucleotides match TRBD1. The CDR3 is made up of 15 amino acids. Trimming removed 4 bases from V and 1 base from J; junction bases left unmatched: 7. Germline lookup yields CDR1 SGDLS and CDR2 YYNGEE. CDR3 amino acids: CASSPPGTDNYGYTF. The CDR3 DNA reads as TGTGCCAGCAGCCCCCCCGGGACAGATAACTATGGCTACACCTTC.